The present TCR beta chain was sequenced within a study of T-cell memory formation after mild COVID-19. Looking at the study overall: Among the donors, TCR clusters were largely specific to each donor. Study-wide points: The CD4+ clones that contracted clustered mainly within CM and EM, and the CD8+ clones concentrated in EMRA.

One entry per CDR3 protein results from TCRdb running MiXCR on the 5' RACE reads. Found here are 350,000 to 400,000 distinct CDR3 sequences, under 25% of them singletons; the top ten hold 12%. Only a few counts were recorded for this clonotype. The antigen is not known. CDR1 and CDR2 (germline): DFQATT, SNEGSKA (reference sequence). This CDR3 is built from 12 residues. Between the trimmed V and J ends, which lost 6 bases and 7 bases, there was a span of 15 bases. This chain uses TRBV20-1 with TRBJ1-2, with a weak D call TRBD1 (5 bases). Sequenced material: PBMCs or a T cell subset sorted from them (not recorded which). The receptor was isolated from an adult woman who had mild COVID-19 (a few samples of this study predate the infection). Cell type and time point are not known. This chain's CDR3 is CSAWRDLAGYTF. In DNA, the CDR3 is TGCAGTGCCTGGCGGGACCTAGCTGGCTACACCTTC.